Below, 21 T cell receptor beta chains from the same sample are listed, as sequenced in a study of PD-L1 blockade in urothelial cancer. The time point here: pretreatment peripheral blood. Clones were sequenced by immunoSEQ multiplex PCR, and TCRdb holds only the in-frame ones, with some missing. Of roughly 63,000 clones in the sample, 81% were seen once. The sequencing here drew on PBMCs, taken around atezolizumab (anti-PD-L1) treatment. These receptors all stem from a man between 65 and 79 years old with urothelial cancer.

This clone has more than one count but fewer than ten. V usage is TRBV19 and J usage is TRBJ2-5; D uncertain. This CDR3 spans 10 amino acids. Germline lookup yields CDR1 LNHDA and CDR2 SQIVND (reference sequence). Trimming shortened V by 8 bases and J by 5 bases, and 6 bases separated the two germline ends. The CDR3 DNA is TGTGCCAGTGGTGCGGAGACCCAGTACTTC. Its protein is CASGAETQYF.

The chain couples TRBV5-1 to TRBJ2-2, with D possibly TRBD2 on 5 matching bases. The germline V and J ends were trimmed by 6 bases and 0 bases, with 9 bases remaining between them. This CDR3 region has 14 residues. The germline V gene has CDR1 SGHRS and CDR2 YFSETQ. The DNA of the CDR3 is TGCGCCAGCATGAGGGCTACGAACACCGGGGAGCTGTTTTTT. It yields the protein CASMRATNTGELFF.

The V and J genes are TRBV18 and TRBJ2-7, with D perhaps matching TRBD1 (6 bases). Trimming took off 3 bases at V and 4 bases at J, with 16 bases between the two ends. CDR3 length: 15 amino acids. Looked up from germline, CDR1 is KGHSH and CDR2 is LQKENI. The CDR3 coding sequence is TGTGCCAGCTCACCGGGGGCGAGTAGTGGGTACGAGCAGTACTTC. Translated: CASSPGASSGYEQYF. Variable domain in full (rest from reference TRBV18 and TRBJ2-7): NAGVMQNPRHLVRRRGQEARLRCSPMKGHSHVYWYRQLPEEGLKFMVYLQKENIIDESGMPKERFSAEFPKEGPSILRIQQVVRGDSAAYFCASSPGASSGYEQYFGPGTRLTVT.

The genes are TRBV4-1 and TRBJ1-1; 8 nucleotides agree with TRBD1. The CDR3 runs 18 residues. V trimming: 4 bases; J trimming: 3 bases; junction bases outside the gene matches: 16. The germline gives CDR1 MGHRA, CDR2 YSYEKL. The CDR3 DNA reads TGCGCCAGCAGCCCACATGGGACAGGAAGGAGGAGGGACACTGAAGCTTTCTTT. The encoded protein is CASSPHGTGRRRDTEAFF.

This sequence joins TRBV7-6 and TRBJ2-2; 7 nucleotides align to TRBD2. CDR3 length: 14 residues. The junction had 2 bases not matched to a gene; V was cut back by 6 bases and J by 1 base. Per germline, CDR1 SGHVS and CDR2 FNYEAQ. CDR3 nucleotide sequence: TGTGCCAGCAGTAGGACTAGGAACACCGGGGAGCTGTTTTTT. Its protein product is CASSRTRNTGELFF.

This chain uses TRBV6-1 with TRBJ2-1; 9 bases match TRBD2. The CDR3 runs 15 residues. CDR1 MNHNS and CDR2 SASEGT come from the germline V gene. V was clipped by 1 base and J by 4 bases; unmatched bases: 2. The CDR3 coding sequence is TGTGCCAGCAGTGAAGTAGCGGGAGTGTACAATGAGCAGTTCTTC. Translating gives CASSEVAGVYNEQFF.

The chain carries TRBV5-1 and TRBJ1-2; D is perhaps TRBD1 (6 bases). The ends were cut back, 2 bases at V and 8 bases at J, with 13 bases in the middle. The length of the CDR3 is 13 residues. CDR1 is SGHRS and CDR2 is YFSETQ in the germline V gene. The CDR3 here is CASSFLAGEGYTF. CDR3 DNA sequence: TGCGCCAGCAGCTTTTTGGCAGGGGAAGGCTACACCTTC.

This chain uses TRBV5-1 with TRBJ2-3, with a tentative D call TRBD2 (5 bases). This CDR3 has 17 residues. Germline lookup yields CDR1 SGHRS and CDR2 YFSETQ. V was shortened by 0 bases and J by 5 bases, with 19 bases between the two germline ends. Here the CDR3 reads CASSLDPTTVGGDTQYF. The CDR3, as DNA: TGCGCCAGCAGCTTGGACCCTACAACGGTCGGAGGAGATACGCAGTATTTT.

This chain links TRBV19 with TRBJ2-3, with TRBD2 matching over 10 bases. Germline V gives CDR1 LNHDA, CDR2 SQIVND (reference sequence). V gave up 7 bases and J gave up 4 bases; unmatched junction bases: 8. The CDR3 extends over 15 amino acids. The CDR3 nucleotides read TGTGCCAGTACCCAGCGGGAGGGCCCCGCAGATACGCAGTATTTT. This encodes CASTQREGPADTQYF.

This chain links TRBV18 with TRBJ1-1, with D possibly matching TRBD1 (6 bases). The CDR3 runs to 14 residues. Germline CDR1 reads KGHSH; CDR2 reads LQKENI. V was pared by 3 bases and J by 1 base, with 9 bases between. DNA of the CDR3: TGTGCCAGCTCACCGGGACACAGGAACACTGAAGCTTTCTTT. As protein: CASSPGHRNTEAFF.

This chain connects TRBV7-9 to TRBJ1-2; 12 bases fit TRBD1. The CDR3 contains 15 residues. The germline gives CDR1 SEHNR, CDR2 FQNEAQ (reference sequence). The ends lost 4 bases at V and 6 bases at J; junction bases unmatched: 6. This CDR3 reads CASSSGTGGADGYTF. The CDR3 coding sequence is TGTGCCAGCAGCTCCGGGACAGGGGGCGCGGATGGCTACACCTTC.

To note about this clone: Other nucleotide sequences in the sample specify the same CDR3. The chain couples TRBV4-1 to TRBJ1-2; 9 bases align to TRBD1. Trimming took 4 bases from V and 8 from J; bases not matched to a gene: 8. The CDR3 contains 14 residues. Per germline, CDR1 MGHRA and CDR2 YSYEKL. The CDR3 sequence: CASSLDRGSDGYTF. The DNA of the CDR3 is TGCGCCAGCAGCCTGGACAGGGGCAGTGACGGCTACACCTTC.

This sequence joins TRBV2 and TRBJ2-6; 9 bases line up with TRBD1. Per germline, CDR1 SNHLY and CDR2 FYNNEI. J was trimmed by 0 bases and V by 7 bases; bases with no gene match: 7. The CDR3 has 17 amino acids. CDR3 coding DNA: TGTGCCAGCATCGAGGACAGGGGTTACTCTGGGGCCAACGTCCTGACTTTC. This codes for CASIEDRGYSGANVLTF.

Here the CDR3 reads CASSLLGAYNEQFF. In nucleotides, the CDR3 is TGTGCCAGCAGCCTTTTAGGGGCTTACAATGAGCAGTTCTTC. The chain uses TRBV27 and TRBJ2-1; D possibly corresponds to TRBD1 (5 bases). V was cut by 6 bases and J by 4 bases, with 13 bases left in between. Germline V lookup: CDR1 MNHEY, CDR2 SMNVEV (reference sequence). The CDR3 is 14 amino acids.

This clone came up a few times. The V gene is TRBV30, the J gene TRBJ2-2; no definite D call. The CDR3 sequence is 13 residues long. V shed 5 bases and J shed 2 bases, with 9 bases lying between them. Per the germline V gene, CDR1 is GTSNPN and CDR2 is SVGIG (reference sequence). CDR3 loop: CAWSQSNTGELFF. The CDR3 nucleotides read TGTGCCTGGTCACAATCTAACACCGGGGAGCTGTTTTTT.

This sequence joins TRBV27 and TRBJ1-5; 8 positions match TRBD1. Trimming cost V 6 bases and J 0 bases; bases outside gene matches: 13. Germline V CDR1 and CDR2: MNHEY, SMNVEV (reference sequence). CDR3 length equals 18 residues. The DNA for the CDR3 is TGTGCCAGCAGCTCATTGACAGGGGCCCGTACTAGCAATCAGCCCCAGCATTTT. This sequence encodes CASSSLTGARTSNQPQHF.

This clone was seen a handful of times. The chain uses TRBV29-1 and TRBJ1-1, with 7 bases matching TRBD1. In germline, CDR1 is SQVTM, CDR2 ANQGSEA. With V trimmed by 8 bases and J by 4 bases, 10 bases remained unmatched. This CDR3 has 13 residues. The CDR3 spells CSTSEGGITEAFF. The CDR3 DNA follows: TGCAGCACTTCGGAAGGGGGCATCACTGAAGCTTTCTTT.

The gene calls are TRBV7-8 and TRBJ2-7; TRBD1 aligns across 7 bases. CDR1 and CDR2 (germline): SGHVS, FQNEAQ. The CDR3 runs to 14 residues. Unmatched junction bases numbered 5, after V lost 6 bases and J lost 0 bases. CDR3 nucleotide sequence: TGTGCCAGCAGTTTGGACAGGAGCTCCTACGAGCAGTACTTC. Translating it yields CASSLDRSSYEQYF.

The chain has TRBV5-1 and TRBJ2-7; D is possibly TRBD1 (6 bases). V gave up 4 bases and J gave up 2 bases, with 13 bases separating them. The CDR3 length is 14 residues. Germline V gives CDR1 SGHRS, CDR2 YFSETQ. The chain's CDR3 is CASSPGTTTYEQYF. The DNA of the CDR3 is TGCGCCAGCAGCCCCGGGACAACCACCTACGAGCAGTACTTC.

The chain recombines TRBV28 with TRBJ1-5; 7 bases line up with TRBD1. V trimming: 5 bases; J trimming: 4 bases; junction bases outside the gene matches: 11. CDR1 is MDHEN, CDR2 SYDVKM, per germline. The CDR3 is 16 residues long. The DNA of the CDR3 is TGTGCCAGCAGTCCGCGCCTCGGGACAGTGAATCAGCCCCAGCATTTT. Protein sequence: CASSPRLGTVNQPQHF. The full variable domain, completed using reference TRBV28 and TRBJ1-5, is DVKVTQSSRYLVKRTGEKVFLECVQDMDHENMFWYRQDPGLGLRLIYFSYDVKMKEKGDIPEGYSVSREKKERFSLILESASTNQTSMYLCASSPRLGTVNQPQHFGDGTRLSIL.

The rearrangement joins TRBV19 to TRBJ2-3; the D gene is possibly TRBD1 (5 bases). Germline values: CDR1 LNHDA, CDR2 SQIVND (reference sequence). The CDR3 runs 14 residues. Trimming stripped 6 bases from V and 0 bases from J, with 10 bases between. CDR3 in amino acids: CASRPQVSTDTQYF. CDR3 nucleotide sequence: TGTGCCAGTAGGCCACAGGTGAGCACAGATACGCAGTATTTT.